The 31 T cell receptor beta chains below were found in one sample sequenced in a study of blood T cells in healthy people across ages. It was with a sample-barcoded 5' primer and a J-beta primer mix that a second PCR of roughly 7 to 12 cycles was run. TCRdb reprocessed the 5' RACE reads with MiXCR, giving one entry per CDR3 protein. This sample yields about 650,000 distinct CDR3 sequences, of which about 34% are seen a single time; approximately 15% belongs to the top ten. The sample was blood. The receptors stem from an elderly woman in good health.

This clonotype was recorded at least ten times. V and J are TRBV7-2 and TRBJ1-5, with a possible D match to TRBD1 (6 bases). V lost 5 bases and J lost 0, with 14 bases in between. The CDR3 runs to 16 residues. From germline, CDR1 is SGHTA and CDR2 FQGNSA. CDR3 amino acids: CASSPPGQHSNQPQHF. Written as DNA, the CDR3 is TGTGCCAGCAGCCCTCCGGGACAACATAGCAATCAGCCCCAGCATTTT.

The chain recombines TRBV2 with TRBJ1-5, with D unresolved. Per germline, CDR1 SNHLY and CDR2 FYNNEI. The V end lost 6 bases, the J end lost 9 bases, and 15 bases lay between the germline ends. The CDR3 runs to 13 residues. CDR3 DNA: TGTGCCAGCAGGGACGGACCAGTAGGGCCCCAGCATTTT. Encoded protein: CASRDGPVGPQHF.

Only a few counts were recorded for this clonotype. This sequence joins TRBV18 and TRBJ1-3; TRBD1 might be the D (6 bases). Per the germline V gene, CDR1 is KGHSH and CDR2 is LQKENI. The CDR3 loop spans 16 amino acids. V was clipped by 5 bases and J by 2 bases, with 16 bases between them. The CDR3 DNA reads as TGTGCCAGCTCATCAAAGGGGGGGACCACTGGAAACACCATATATTTT. Translation gives CASSSKGGTTGNTIYF.

This clonotype has a count of ten or more. Being one base from a much bigger clone, this may be a read error. The J gene is TRBJ2-5, the V gene TRBV4-2, with 7 bases matching TRBD1. Germline V CDR1 and CDR2: LGHNA, YNFKEQ. The trim removed 0 bases at V and 5 bases at J, leaving 6 bases unmatched. The CDR3 sequence is 15 residues long. The CDR3 nucleotides are TGTGCCAGCAGCCAAGAAGAAGGGGGCGGGGAGACCCAGTACTTC. Translation: CASSQEEGGGETQYF.

This clonotype was seen at least ten times. The chain has TRBV6-1 and TRBJ2-5; D might be TRBD1 (6 bases). V was shortened by 0 bases and J by 2 bases, with 10 bases between the two germline ends. CDR3 length equals 15 residues. Germline CDR1 is MNHNS and CDR2 is SASEGT. CDR3 region: CASSEAGARQETQYF. The CDR3 DNA follows: TGTGCCAGCAGTGAAGCGGGGGCGCGGCAAGAGACCCAGTACTTC.

In its sample, this clonotype was seen many times. Here the CDR3 reads CASSQKGDFTDTQYF. The CDR3 coding sequence is TGCGCCAGCAGCCAGAAGGGGGATTTCACAGATACGCAGTATTTT. The rearrangement joins TRBV5-1 to TRBJ2-3; TRBD1 is a possible D gene (6 bases). The CDR3 runs 15 residues. CDR1 SGHRS and CDR2 YFSETQ come from the germline V gene. The germline V and J ends were trimmed by 4 bases and 2 bases, with 14 bases remaining between them. The variable domain in full, with the rest retrieved from reference TRBV5-1 and TRBJ2-3, is KAGVTQTPRYLIKTRGQQVTLSCSPISGHRSVSWYQQTPGQGLQFLFEYFSETQRNKGNFPGRFSGRQFSNSRSEMNVSTLELGDSALYLCASSQKGDFTDTQYFGPGTRLTVL.

This clonotype has a count of ten or more. V gene TRBV19 combines with J gene TRBJ2-1, with a weak D call TRBD1 (6 bases). V shed 2 bases and J shed 5 bases, with 10 bases lying between them. The length of the CDR3 is 14 residues. CDR1 and CDR2 (germline): LNHDA, SQIVND (reference sequence). The CDR3 loop is CASSIHRVDNEQFF. The DNA of the CDR3 is TGTGCCAGTAGTATACACAGGGTGGACAATGAGCAGTTCTTC.

Here the CDR3 DNA reads TGTGCCACCAGCAGAGATCGGGGAAATAATCAGCCCCAGCATTTT. This translates into CATSRDRGNNQPQHF. The J gene is TRBJ1-5, the V gene TRBV15; no firm D call. The germline V gene encodes CDR1 LNHNV and CDR2 YYDKDF (reference sequence). The germline V and J ends were trimmed by 0 bases and 4 bases, with 10 bases remaining between them. The CDR3 has 15 residues.

This clonotype was observed a handful of times. One end of the junction varies from germline; a read error may be responsible. This chain uses TRBV5-6 with TRBJ1-1; the match to TRBD1 covers 7 bases. The CDR3 is 15 amino acids. Germline values: CDR1 SGHDT, CDR2 YYEEEE. CDR3 in DNA: TGTGCCAGCAGCCGGACGGGACAGCTGAAGACTGAAGCTTTCTTT. It is translated as CASSRTGQLKTEAFF.

The V call is TRBV7-2, the J call TRBJ2-5; D gene unclear. The V end was cut by 8 bases, the J end by 5 bases, with 12 bases between. This CDR3 has 12 residues. CDR1 SGHTA and CDR2 FQGNSA come from the germline V gene. The CDR3 sequence is CASSPRVETQYF. DNA of the CDR3: TGTGCCAGCTCACCACGAGTGGAGACCCAGTACTTC. The full variable domain, with the rest looked up from reference TRBV7-2 and TRBJ2-5, is GAGVSQSPSNKVTEKGKDVELRCDPISGHTALYWYRQSLGQGLEFLIYFQGNSAPDKSGLPSDRFSAERTGGSVSTLTIQRTQQEDSAVYLCASSPRVETQYFGPGTRLLVL.

This clonotype was seen repeatedly, ten times or more. CDR3 bases: TGTGCCAGCAGTCCTCTAGCGGGGGGCTTCAAGGAGACCCAGTACTTC. Translating gives CASSPLAGGFKETQYF. The rearrangement uses TRBV6-1 and TRBJ2-5, with 11 bases matching TRBD2. The junction had 10 bases not matched to a gene; V was cut back by 5 bases and J by 5 bases. This CDR3 is built from 16 residues. CDR1 and CDR2 from the germline V gene are MNHNS and SASEGT.

V usage is TRBV20-1 and J usage is TRBJ1-5; 7 nucleotides align to TRBD1. V shed 6 bases, J shed 7 bases, and the junction held 9 bases outside the gene matches. The CDR3 is 13 residues long. The germline gives CDR1 DFQATT, CDR2 SNEGSKA (reference sequence). CDR3 region: CSAPTGLEQPQHF. The CDR3 DNA reads as TGCAGTGCCCCGACAGGGTTGGAACAGCCCCAGCATTTT.

Ten or more counts support this clonotype. The chain uses TRBV15 and TRBJ2-7; D unresolved. Looked up from germline, CDR1 is LNHNV and CDR2 is YYDKDF (reference sequence). This CDR3 contains 16 residues. V was trimmed by 0 bases and J by 1 base, leaving 13 bases between them. In nucleotides, the CDR3 is TGTGCCACCAGCAGAGATCAAGTTTTCCAGTCCTACGAGCAGTACTTC. It codes for CATSRDQVFQSYEQYF.

The rearrangement links TRBV12-3 or TRBV12-4 to TRBJ2-7; D tentatively reads TRBD1 or TRBD2 (5 bases each). V lost 4 bases, J lost 3 bases, and 16 bases lay in between. The length of the CDR3 is 15 residues. The CDR3 region is CASSSHGTQGYEQYF. The CDR3, as DNA: TGTGCCAGCAGTTCCCACGGGACGCAAGGCTACGAGCAGTACTTC.

Regarding this clonotype: At one boundary the junction diverges from the germline segment, which might be a read error. In nucleotides, the CDR3 is TGCGGTGCTAGAGTCCCCCCATTGAGGGGGGGCTATGAGCAGTTCTTC. It yields the protein CGARVPPLRGGYEQFF. The chain joins TRBV20-1 to TRBJ2-1, with D perhaps TRBD2 (7 bases). Germline V CDR1 and CDR2: DFQATT, SNEGSKA (reference sequence). This CDR3 region has 16 residues.

This clonotype was detected ten times or more. The chain carries TRBV9 and TRBJ1-4, with D perhaps matching TRBD1 (5 bases). CDR1 and CDR2 (germline): SGDLS, YYNGEE. Trimming cost V 0 bases and J 5 bases, with 11 bases left between them. This CDR3 contains 15 residues. The CDR3 loop reads CASSVATGPNEKLFF. CDR3 DNA sequence: TGTGCCAGCAGCGTAGCTACAGGTCCGAATGAAAAACTGTTTTTT.

A note on this clonotype: One junction end disagrees with the germline gene, perhaps due to a read error. The chain carries TRBV5-1 and TRBJ2-7, with D maybe TRBD2 (5 bases). CDR3 length: 11 amino acids. CDR1 and CDR2 (germline): SGHRS, YFSETQ. The CDR3 spells CASRGSYEQYF. The CDR3 region has the DNA TGTGCCAGCAGAGGGAGTTACGAGCAGTACTTC.

This clonotype was seen many times. This rearrangement joins TRBV6-2 or TRBV6-3 to TRBJ2-5; the D is unclear. Germline V gives CDR1 MNHEY, CDR2 SVGEGT. Trimming cost V 7 bases and J 0 bases, with 12 bases left between them. There are 14 residues in the CDR3. The CDR3 region is CASTDGGYQETQYF. The CDR3 DNA reads TGTGCCAGCACCGACGGCGGTTACCAAGAGACCCAGTACTTC.

This chain links TRBV7-8 with TRBJ1-1, with D tentatively TRBD1 (5 bases). The germline gives CDR1 SGHVS, CDR2 FQNEAQ. V lost 1 base, J lost 1 base, and 13 bases lay in between. This CDR3 contains 16 residues. CDR3 loop: CASSLVGTLENTEAFF. For the CDR3, the DNA is TGTGCCAGCAGCTTAGTGGGGACGTTGGAGAACACTGAAGCTTTCTTT.

There are many counts of this clonotype. The chain is built from TRBV2 and TRBJ2-1, with 7 bases that match TRBD2. Germline trimming cut 6 bases from V and 0 bases from J; bases unmatched to any gene: 8. Germline CDR1 reads SNHLY; CDR2 reads FYNNEI. CDR3 size: 16 residues. The CDR3 loop is CASSAGGFSSYNEQFF. The CDR3 nucleotides read TGTGCCAGCAGCGCCGGGGGGTTTAGCTCCTACAATGAGCAGTTCTTC.

Points on this clonotype: At one boundary the junction diverges from the germline segment, which might be a read error. The chain employs TRBV12-3 or TRBV12-4 and TRBJ2-3, with a possible D match to TRBD2 (5 bases). This CDR3 has 14 amino acids. CDR3 loop: CASSEGVRADTEYF. The CDR3 bases are TGTGCCAGCAGTGAGGGAGTACGCGCAGATACGGAGTATTTT.

Regarding this clonotype: A read error may be the cause here, since a much bigger clone is one base away. This chain joins TRBV9 and TRBJ2-7; no definite D call. Trimming took off 1 base at V and 3 bases at J, with 8 bases between the two ends. In germline, CDR1 is SGDLS, CDR2 YYNGEE. This CDR3 spans 13 amino acids. The CDR3 protein is CASSVYPGYEQYF. The CDR3, as DNA: TGTGCCAGCAGCGTATACCCCGGCTACGAGCAGTACTTC.

The V and J genes are TRBV20-1 and TRBJ1-2; D ambiguous. Looked up from germline, CDR1 is DFQATT and CDR2 is SNEGSKA (reference sequence). The CDR3 length is 11 residues. CDR3 sequence: CRFRHSYGYTF. The CDR3 DNA reads as TGCCGCTTTAGACACAGCTATGGCTACACCTTC.

This clonotype was observed many times. This may be a read error: a much more frequent sequence differs by one nucleotide. This chain links TRBV2 with TRBJ2-1; 7 nucleotides align to TRBD2. With 4 bases clipped from V and 8 bases from J, the junction kept 11 bases outside the gene matches. Germline assignment: CDR1 SNHLY and CDR2 FYNNEI. CDR3 length: 15 amino acids. The CDR3: CASSATGGTRDEQFF. In nucleotides, the CDR3 is TGTGCCAGCAGTGCAACGGGAGGAACTCGTGATGAGCAGTTCTTC.

The rearrangement links TRBV7-8 to TRBJ2-7; 7 nucleotides agree with TRBD2. The ends lost 2 bases at V and 4 bases at J; junction bases unmatched: 11. The CDR3 runs to 16 residues. Looked up from germline, CDR1 is SGHVS and CDR2 is FQNEAQ. The CDR3 DNA reads as TGTGCCAGCAGCTTACGACGGGCGCGGGAGCTTTACGAGCAGTACTTC. It yields the protein CASSLRRARELYEQYF. Full variable domain (outside the CDR3, taken from reference TRBV7-8 and TRBJ2-7): GAGVSQSPRYKVAKRGQDVALRCDPISGHVSLFWYQQALGQGPEFLTYFQNEAQLDKSGLPSDRFFAERPEGSVSTLKIQRTQQEDSAVYLCASSLRRARELYEQYFGPGTRLTVT.

In this sample, this clonotype turned up many times. The chain has TRBV9 and TRBJ2-5, with D perhaps TRBD2 (5 bases). Germline V gene data show CDR1 as SGDLS and CDR2 as YYNGEE. The V gene lost 4 bases and the J gene lost 1 base, with 17 bases spanning the gap. This CDR3 is built from 16 residues. The CDR3 sequence: CASSPKARESQETQYF. Here the CDR3 DNA reads TGTGCCAGCAGCCCCAAAGCGAGGGAATCCCAAGAGACCCAGTACTTC. The full variable domain, in which reference TRBV9 and TRBJ2-5 provide the parts outside the CDR3, is DSGVTQTPKHLITATGQRVTLRCSPRSGDLSVYWYQQSLDQGLQFLIQYYNGEERAKGNILERFSAQQFPDLHSELNLSSLELGDSALYFCASSPKARESQETQYFGPGTRLLVL.

This clonotype was counted ten times or more. The genes are TRBV7-9 and TRBJ2-5; 9 positions agree with TRBD2. Trimming at V came to 3 bases and at J to 2 bases, leaving 1 base not matched to a gene. Germline CDR1 is SEHNR and CDR2 is FQNEAQ (reference sequence). The CDR3 is 14 residues long. The CDR3, as DNA: TGTGCCAGCAGCTTCCTAGCGGGGCAAGAGACCCAGTACTTC. Protein product: CASSFLAGQETQYF.

The rearrangement joins TRBV23-1 to TRBJ1-1; D is unclear. TRBV23-1 has ORF status, its function being uncertain. The CDR3 sequence is 13 residues long. Trimming shortened V by 6 bases and J by 6 bases, and 14 bases separated the two germline ends. CDR3 sequence: CASSQNATPEAFF. CDR3 nucleotides: TGCGCCAGCAGCCAAAACGCAACCCCTGAAGCTTTCTTT.

This clonotype was detected ten times or more. The chain carries TRBV9 and TRBJ2-3; the match to TRBD2 covers 7 bases. The CDR3 totals 18 residues. Germline V CDR1 and CDR2: SGDLS, YYNGEE. V lost 0 bases and J lost 3; bases outside the gene matches: 13. CDR3 nucleotides: TGTGCCAGCAGCGTAGCTACGGGGGGATCGGGGCAGACAGATACGCAGTATTTT. Protein: CASSVATGGSGQTDTQYF. Filled out from reference TRBV9 and TRBJ2-3, the complete variable domain reads DSGVTQTPKHLITATGQRVTLRCSPRSGDLSVYWYQQSLDQGLQFLIQYYNGEERAKGNILERFSAQQFPDLHSELNLSSLELGDSALYFCASSVATGGSGQTDTQYFGPGTRLTVL.

CDR3 residues: CASSPGLSPFNEQFF. CDR3 bases: TGTGCCAGCAGCCCGGGACTATCCCCCTTCAATGAGCAGTTCTTC. This sequence joins TRBV11-2 and TRBJ2-1, with 7 bases fitting TRBD2. This CDR3 has 15 amino acids. The V segment lost 5 bases and the J segment 6 bases; nucleotides outside the gene matches: 10. Germline assignment: CDR1 SGHAT and CDR2 FQNNGV. Full variable domain (rest looked up from reference TRBV11-2 and TRBJ2-1): EAGVAQSPRYKIIEKRQSVAFWCNPISGHATLYWYQQILGQGPKLLIQFQNNGVVDDSQLPKDRFSAERLKGVDSTLKIQPAKLEDSAVYLCASSPGLSPFNEQFFGPGTRLTVL.

This clonotype has just a few counts. The chain uses TRBV20-1 and TRBJ1-2; TRBD1 is a possible D gene (5 bases). The CDR3 spans 15 residues. Germline CDR1 is DFQATT and CDR2 is SNEGSKA (reference sequence). V was shortened by 5 bases and J by 2 bases, with 18 bases between the two germline ends. CDR3: CSALPEGYWNYGYTF. The CDR3 DNA reads TGCAGTGCTTTACCCGAGGGGTATTGGAACTATGGCTACACCTTC.